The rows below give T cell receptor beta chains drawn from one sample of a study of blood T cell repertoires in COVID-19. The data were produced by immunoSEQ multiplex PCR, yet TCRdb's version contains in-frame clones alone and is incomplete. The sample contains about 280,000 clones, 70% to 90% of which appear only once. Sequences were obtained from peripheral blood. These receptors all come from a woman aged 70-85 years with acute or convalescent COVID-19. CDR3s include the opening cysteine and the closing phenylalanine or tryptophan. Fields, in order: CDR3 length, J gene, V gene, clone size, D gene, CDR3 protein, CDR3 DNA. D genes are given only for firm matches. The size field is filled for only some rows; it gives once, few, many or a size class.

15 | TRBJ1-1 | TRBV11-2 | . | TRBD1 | CASSSSGQGDTEAFF | TGTGCCAGCAGCTCTAGTGGACAGGGGGACACTGAAGCTTTCTTT
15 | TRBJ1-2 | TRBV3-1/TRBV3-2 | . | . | CASSQDRGSFYGYTF | TGTGCCAGCAGCCAAGATCGCGGCAGTTTCTATGGCTACACCTTC
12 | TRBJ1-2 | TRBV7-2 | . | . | CASSLSGYGYTF | TGTGCCAGCAGCTTAAGCGGTTATGGCTACACCTTC
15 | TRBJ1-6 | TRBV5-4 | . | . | CASSLGTGRNSPLHF | TGTGCCAGCAGCTTGGGGACCGGGAGGAATTCACCCCTCCACTTT
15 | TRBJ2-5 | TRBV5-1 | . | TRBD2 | CASSWTSGDRETQYF | TGCGCCAGCAGCTGGACTAGCGGGGATAGGGAGACCCAGTACTTC
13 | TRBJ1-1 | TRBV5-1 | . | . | CASSFEENTEAFF | TGCGCCAGCAGCTTCGAGGAAAACACTGAAGCTTTCTTT
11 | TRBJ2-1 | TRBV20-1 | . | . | CSASPRDEQFF | TGCAGTGCTAGTCCCCGGGATGAGCAGTTCTTC
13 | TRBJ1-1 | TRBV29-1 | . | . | CSVEVLGGTEAFF | TGCAGCGTTGAAGTTCTGGGAGGCACTGAAGCTTTCTTT
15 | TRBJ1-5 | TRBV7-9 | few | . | CASSWGTGSNQPQHF | TGTGCCAGCAGCTGGGGAACAGGGAGCAATCAGCCCCAGCATTTT
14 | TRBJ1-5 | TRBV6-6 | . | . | CASQEGQGGQPQHF | TGTGCCAGCCAGGAAGGGCAGGGAGGACAGCCCCAGCATTTT
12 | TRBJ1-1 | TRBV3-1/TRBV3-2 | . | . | CASSLFGQEAFF | TGTGCCAGCAGCCTATTTGGACAAGAAGCTTTCTTT
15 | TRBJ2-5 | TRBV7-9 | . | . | CASSLFGFGMETQYF | TGTGCCAGCAGCTTATTTGGTTTCGGGATGGAGACCCAGTACTTC
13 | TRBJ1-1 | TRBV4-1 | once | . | CASSHLGSTEAFF | TGCGCCAGCAGCCACTTAGGGAGTACTGAAGCTTTCTTT
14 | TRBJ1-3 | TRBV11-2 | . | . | CASSTAAGSNTIYF | TGTGCCAGCAGTACCGCCGCGGGCTCTAACACCATATATTTT
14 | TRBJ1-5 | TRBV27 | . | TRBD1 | CASSRGTENQPQHF | TGTGCCAGCAGCCGTGGGACAGAAAATCAGCCCCAGCATTTT
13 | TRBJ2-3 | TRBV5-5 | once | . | CASSLVETDTQYF | TGTGCCAGCAGCTTGGTGGAGACAGATACGCAGTATTTT
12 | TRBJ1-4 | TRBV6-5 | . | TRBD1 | CASSQDRAELFF | TGTGCCAGCAGTCAGGACAGGGCTGAACTGTTTTTT
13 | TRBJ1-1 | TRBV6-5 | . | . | CASRTPLYTEAFF | TGTGCCAGCAGGACTCCACTGTACACTGAAGCTTTCTTT
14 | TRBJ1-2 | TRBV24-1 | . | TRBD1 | CATSDRRDREAYTF | TGTGCCACCAGTGACCGCCGGGACAGGGAGGCCTACACCTTC
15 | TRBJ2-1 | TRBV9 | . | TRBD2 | CASQPLAGGSNEQFF | TGTGCCAGCCAACCCCTAGCGGGGGGGTCGAATGAGCAGTTCTTC
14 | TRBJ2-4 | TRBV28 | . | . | CASSFPGAKNIQYF | TGTGCCAGCAGTTTCCCGGGGGCCAAAAACATTCAGTACTTC
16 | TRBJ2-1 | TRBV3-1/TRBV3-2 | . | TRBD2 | CASSQGGGGFHNEQFF | TGTGCCAGCAGCCAAGGGGGCGGGGGTTTCCACAATGAGCAGTTCTTC
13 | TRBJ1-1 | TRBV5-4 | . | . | CASSFSFEVRPFF | TGTGCCAGCAGCTTTTCCTTCGAGGTTAGGCCTTTCTTT
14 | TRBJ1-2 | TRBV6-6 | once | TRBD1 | CASSYSGQGNGYTF | TGTGCCAGCAGTTACTCGGGACAGGGGAATGGCTACACCTTC
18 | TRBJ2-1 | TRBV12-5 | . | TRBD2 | CASAEFSPPSGQYNEQFF | TGTGCTAGTGCCGAATTCTCTCCCCCTAGCGGCCAGTACAATGAGCAGTTCTTC
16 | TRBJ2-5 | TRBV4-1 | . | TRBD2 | CASSHTGAGGGETQYF | TGCGCCAGCAGCCATACCGGAGCGGGGGGCGGTGAGACCCAGTACTTC
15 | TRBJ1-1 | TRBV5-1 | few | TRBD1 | CASSGGQVATTEAFF | TGCGCCAGCAGCGGTGGACAGGTCGCTACCACTGAAGCTTTCTTT
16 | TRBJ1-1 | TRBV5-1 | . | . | CASSAADRRGLSEAFF | TGCGCCAGCAGCGCCGCGGATAGGCGGGGGTTAAGCGAAGCTTTCTTT
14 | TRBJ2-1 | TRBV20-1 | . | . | CSASGGGIYNEQFF | TGCAGTGCTAGTGGTGGGGGGATCTACAATGAGCAGTTCTTC
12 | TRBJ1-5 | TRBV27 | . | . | CASSPTGTHPHF | TGTGCCAGCAGTCCAACCGGGACTCATCCGCATTTT
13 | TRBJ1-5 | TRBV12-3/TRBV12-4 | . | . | CACQAAGNQPQHF | TGTGCCTGCCAAGCCGCGGGCAATCAGCCCCAGCATTTT